The next 22 T cell receptor beta chains were all read from a single sample in a study of T cell changes during pregnancy in multiple sclerosis. Clones were read by immunoSEQ multiplex PCR, and TCRdb kept only the in-frame ones, dropping some. The repertoire holds some 59,000 clones, with 70% to 90% as singletons. Here the sequenced sample was peripheral blood, taken in the first trimester of pregnancy. Receptors originate from a female donor with multiple sclerosis, enrolled in a pregnancy study.

In its sample, this clone was seen a few times. The chain has TRBV6-1 and TRBJ2-7; D possibly corresponds to TRBD1 (5 bases). This CDR3 is 13 amino acids long. Trimming cost V 6 bases and J 2 bases, with 11 bases left between them. In germline, CDR1 is MNHNS, CDR2 SASEGT. The CDR3 coding sequence is TGTGCCAGCAGGGTCAGGGCAGCCTACGAGCAGTACTTC. It translates to CASRVRAAYEQYF.

The rearrangement links TRBV7-2 to TRBJ1-2; 9 bases match TRBD1. V gave up 1 base and J gave up 8 bases; unmatched junction bases: 5. Looked up from germline, CDR1 is SGHTA and CDR2 is FQGNSA. This CDR3 is 14 amino acids long. Here the CDR3 DNA reads TGTGCCAGCAGCTTAGATCACAGGGGGCGAGGCTACACCTTC. This codes for CASSLDHRGRGYTF.

This chain joins TRBV5-1 and TRBJ2-5; 7 bases align to TRBD2. The CDR3 sequence is 15 residues long. Germline V gene sequence: CDR1 SGHRS, CDR2 YFSETQ. Losses at the gene ends were 2 bases for V and 5 bases for J; bases not matched to a gene: 9. The CDR3 spells CASSFVGGLAETQYF. DNA for the CDR3: TGCGCCAGCAGCTTTGTGGGGGGGTTAGCGGAGACCCAGTACTTC.

V is TRBV5-1 and J is TRBJ2-7; D is possibly TRBD2 (5 bases). The CDR3 is 15 amino acids. Trimming left V 2 bases short and J 2 bases short, with 14 bases between. In germline, CDR1 is SGHRS, CDR2 YFSETQ. The CDR3 coding sequence is TGCGCCAGCAGCTTAATCAATCAGGAGGCCTACGAGCAGTACTTC. This codes for CASSLINQEAYEQYF.

The CDR3 DNA follows: TGTGCCAGCAGCTTGGGTGAGGCCGATACGCAGTATTTT. Residues: CASSLGEADTQYF. The chain combines TRBV7-9 with TRBJ2-3; D is unclear. Per germline, CDR1 SEHNR and CDR2 FQNEAQ (reference sequence). V was clipped by 3 bases and J by 6 bases, with 10 bases between them. This CDR3 is 13 amino acids long.

V and J are TRBV27 and TRBJ1-3, with D perhaps matching TRBD1 (6 bases). Trimming took off 5 bases at V and 0 bases at J, with 14 bases between the two ends. The CDR3 is 16 residues long. Germline CDR1 and CDR2: MNHEY and SMNVEV (reference sequence). DNA of the CDR3: TGTGCCAGCAGTGCTGACAGGCATAGCTCTGGAAACACCATATATTTT. It specifies CASSADRHSSGNTIYF.

The V gene is TRBV11-1, the J gene TRBJ2-7, with 8 bases matching TRBD1. Germline lookup yields CDR1 SGHAT and CDR2 FQDESV (reference sequence). Germline trimming cut 1 base from V and 2 bases from J; bases unmatched to any gene: 4. The CDR3 spans 15 residues. The CDR3 protein is CASSLGRDRTYEQYF. The CDR3 DNA follows: TGTGCCAGCAGCTTAGGTAGGGACAGGACCTACGAGCAGTACTTC. Full variable domain (missing parts from reference TRBV11-1 and TRBJ2-7): EAEVAQSPRYKITEKSQAVAFWCDPISGHATLYWYRQILGQGPELLVQFQDESVVDDSQLPKDRFSAERLKGVDSTLKIQPAELGDSAMYLCASSLGRDRTYEQYFGPGTRLTVT.

The rearrangement joins TRBV11-3 to TRBJ2-1; 8 bases agree with TRBD2. Germline lookup yields CDR1 SGHNT and CDR2 YENEEA. Trimming at V came to 0 bases and at J to 9 bases, leaving 13 bases not matched to a gene. The CDR3 runs to 17 residues. CDR3 coding DNA: TGTGCCAGCAGCTTAGATGCGGGGCGGGGGGTTATAGGTGAGCAGTTCTTC. Residues: CASSLDAGRGVIGEQFF. The entire variable domain, with the rest obtained from reference TRBV11-3 and TRBJ2-1, is as follows: EAGVVQSPRYKIIEKKQPVAFWCNPISGHNTLYWYLQNLGQGPELLIRYENEEAVDDSQLPKDRFSAERLKGVDSTLKIQPAELGDSAVYLCASSLDAGRGVIGEQFFGPGTRLTVL.

This chain uses TRBV18 with TRBJ2-7; the D gene is possibly TRBD1 (6 bases). This CDR3 has 15 residues. V shed 6 bases and J shed 0 bases, with 15 bases lying between them. Looked up from germline, CDR1 is KGHSH and CDR2 is LQKENI. CDR3 nucleotides: TGTGCCAGCTCGCCTCGTCACAGGGACTCCTACGAGCAGTACTTC. It codes for CASSPRHRDSYEQYF.

V gene TRBV19 combines with J gene TRBJ1-1; TRBD1 is a possible D gene (5 bases). Germline V gives CDR1 LNHDA, CDR2 SQIVND (reference sequence). The length of the CDR3 is 16 residues. Trimming took 4 bases from V and 5 from J, leaving 20 bases between them. The CDR3 nucleotides read TGTGCCAGTAGTAACAAACCCGGGACTCTTGGTACTGAAGCTTTCTTT. The encoded protein is CASSNKPGTLGTEAFF.

The J gene is TRBJ2-2, the V gene TRBV19, with unresolved D. V was clipped by 4 bases and J by 3 bases, with 9 bases between them. From germline, CDR1 is LNHDA and CDR2 SQIVND (reference sequence). CDR3 size: 14 residues. In DNA, the CDR3 is TGTGCCAGTAGTACCGTTTCGGACACCGGGGAGCTGTTTTTT. It translates to CASSTVSDTGELFF.

V usage is TRBV5-1 and J usage is TRBJ1-4; 8 bases are a match to TRBD1. The CDR3 sequence is 15 residues long. J lost 7 bases, V lost 3 bases, and 8 bases had no gene match. Germline V gives CDR1 SGHRS, CDR2 YFSETQ. The CDR3 nucleotides read TGCGCCAGCAGCTGGGGACAGGCGTATAGTGAAAAACTGTTTTTT. Encoded protein: CASSWGQAYSEKLFF.

The rearrangement joins TRBV28 to TRBJ1-2; 7 positions match TRBD1. This CDR3 spans 14 amino acids. The germline V gene encodes CDR1 MDHEN and CDR2 SYDVKM. Trimming at V came to 1 base and at J to 4 bases, leaving 3 bases not matched to a gene. The CDR3 bases are TGTGCCAGCAGTTTATACAGGGGTGTCTATGGCTACACCTTC. This gives the protein CASSLYRGVYGYTF.

Regarding this clone: A much larger clone lies a single base off, so this may be a read error. The chain recombines TRBV6-1 with TRBJ2-7; 7 bases agree with TRBD1. With 5 bases clipped from V and 2 bases from J, the junction kept 0 bases outside the gene matches. CDR3 length: 12 amino acids. Germline V gene data show CDR1 as MNHNS and CDR2 as SASEGT. CDR3 nucleotide sequence: TGTGCCAGCAGTACAGGGGCCTACGAGCAGTACTTC. Translated: CASSTGAYEQYF.

This chain uses TRBV7-3 with TRBJ2-4; tentatively, D is TRBD1 (6 bases). The CDR3 loop spans 11 amino acids. Germline CDR1 is SGHTA and CDR2 is FQGTGA. With 5 bases removed from V and 8 bases from J, the gap between germline ends came to 7 bases. CDR3: CASSEGDIQYF. The CDR3 bases are TGTGCCAGCAGCGAGGGGGACATTCAGTACTTC.

The V gene is TRBV25-1, the J gene TRBJ1-1, with D possibly being TRBD1 (6 bases). The CDR3 covers 15 residues. Trimming stripped 6 bases from V and 5 bases from J, with 19 bases between. Germline V gene lookup returns CDR1 MGHDK and CDR2 SYGVNS. The CDR3 bases are TGTGCCAGCAGGGACCCTATGGCAGGGGCTACTGAAGCTTTCTTT. It codes for CASRDPMAGATEAFF.

This rearrangement joins TRBV2 to TRBJ2-2, with D unresolved. The CDR3 contains 16 residues. With 4 bases removed from V and 1 base from J, the gap between germline ends came to 13 bases. Germline V gene data show CDR1 as SNHLY and CDR2 as FYNNEI. The CDR3: CASSALEPMNTGELFF. The CDR3 DNA reads as TGTGCCAGCAGTGCGTTAGAACCCATGAACACCGGGGAGCTGTTTTTT.

The chain combines TRBV4-2 with TRBJ1-5; D call uncertain. CDR1 is LGHNA, CDR2 YNFKEQ, per germline. The V end was cut by 0 bases, the J end by 3 bases, with 3 bases between. The length of the CDR3 is 13 residues. The CDR3: CASSQDHNQPQHF. In DNA form, the CDR3 reads TGTGCCAGCAGCCAAGATCACAATCAGCCCCAGCATTTT.

The rearrangement uses TRBV5-4 and TRBJ2-5; possibly TRBD1 for D (6 bases). There are 15 residues in the CDR3. Germline assignment: CDR1 SGHNT and CDR2 YYREEE (reference sequence). Trimming removed 0 bases from V and 3 bases from J, with 12 bases in between. The CDR3 spells CASSLAPTGEETQYF. CDR3 coding DNA: TGTGCCAGCAGCTTGGCCCCGACAGGCGAAGAGACCCAGTACTTC.

The J gene is TRBJ1-1, the V gene TRBV18, with D possibly being TRBD1 (6 bases). V was shortened by 4 bases and J by 2 bases, with 8 bases between the two germline ends. The CDR3 runs 13 residues. Germline CDR1 and CDR2: KGHSH and LQKENI. The CDR3, as DNA: TGTGCCAGCTCACAGGGGGAAAACACTGAAGCTTTCTTT. It yields the protein CASSQGENTEAFF.

The chain has TRBV6-1 and TRBJ1-5; TRBD1 might be the D (5 bases). CDR1 and CDR2 from the germline V gene are MNHNS and SASEGT. Trimming pared 6 bases from V and 1 base from J, leaving 7 bases between. This CDR3 has 13 amino acids. The CDR3 DNA is TGTGCCAGCAGGACAGTAAGCAATCAGCCCCAGCATTTT. Its protein is CASRTVSNQPQHF.

The chain joins TRBV7-9 to TRBJ1-5, with 7 bases lining up with TRBD1. The CDR3 runs 16 residues. The junction had 11 bases not matched to a gene; V was cut back by 5 bases and J by 4 bases. In germline, CDR1 is SEHNR, CDR2 FQNEAQ (reference sequence). This CDR3 is CASSPTGDRENQPQHF. The CDR3 nucleotides read TGTGCCAGCAGCCCGACGGGTGACAGGGAAAATCAGCCCCAGCATTTT. The full variable domain, its missing parts supplied by reference TRBV7-9 and TRBJ1-5, is DTGVSQNPRHKITKRGQNVTFRCDPISEHNRLYWYRQTLGQGPEFLTYFQNEAQLEKSRLLSDRFSAERPKGSFSTLEIQRTEQGDSAMYLCASSPTGDRENQPQHFGDGTRLSIL.